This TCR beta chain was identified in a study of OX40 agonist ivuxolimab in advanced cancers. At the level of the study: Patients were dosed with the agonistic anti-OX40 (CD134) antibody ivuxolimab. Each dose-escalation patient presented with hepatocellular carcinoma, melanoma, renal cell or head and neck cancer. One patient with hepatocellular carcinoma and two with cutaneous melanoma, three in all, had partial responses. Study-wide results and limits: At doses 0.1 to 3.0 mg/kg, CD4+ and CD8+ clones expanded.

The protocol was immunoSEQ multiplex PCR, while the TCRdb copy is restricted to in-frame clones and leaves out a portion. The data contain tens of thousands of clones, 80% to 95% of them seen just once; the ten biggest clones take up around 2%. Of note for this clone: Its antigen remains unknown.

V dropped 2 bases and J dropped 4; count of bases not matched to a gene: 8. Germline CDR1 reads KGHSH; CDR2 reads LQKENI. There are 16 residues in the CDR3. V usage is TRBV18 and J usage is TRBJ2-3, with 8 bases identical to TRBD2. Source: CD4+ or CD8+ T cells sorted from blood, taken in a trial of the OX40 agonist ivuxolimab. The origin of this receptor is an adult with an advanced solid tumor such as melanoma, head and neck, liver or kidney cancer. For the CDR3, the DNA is TGTGCCAGCTCACCATTTGCGGGGGGAGCCTCAGATACGCAGTATTTT. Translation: CASSPFAGGASDTQYF.